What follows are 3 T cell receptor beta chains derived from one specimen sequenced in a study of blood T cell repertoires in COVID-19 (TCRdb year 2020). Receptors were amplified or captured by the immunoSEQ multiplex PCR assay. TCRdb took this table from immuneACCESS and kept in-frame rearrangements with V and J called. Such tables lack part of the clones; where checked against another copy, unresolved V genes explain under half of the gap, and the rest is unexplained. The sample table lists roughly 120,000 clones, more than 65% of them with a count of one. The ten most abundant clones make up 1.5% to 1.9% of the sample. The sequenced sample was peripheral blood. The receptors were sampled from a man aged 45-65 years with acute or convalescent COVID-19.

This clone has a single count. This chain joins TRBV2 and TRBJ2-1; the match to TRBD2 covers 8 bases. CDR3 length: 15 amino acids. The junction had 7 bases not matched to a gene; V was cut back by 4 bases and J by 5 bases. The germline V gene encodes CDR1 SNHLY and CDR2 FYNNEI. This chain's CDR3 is CASSGRIAGNNEQFF. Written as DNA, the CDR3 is TGTGCCAGCAGTGGCCGGATAGCGGGGAACAATGAGCAGTTCTTC.

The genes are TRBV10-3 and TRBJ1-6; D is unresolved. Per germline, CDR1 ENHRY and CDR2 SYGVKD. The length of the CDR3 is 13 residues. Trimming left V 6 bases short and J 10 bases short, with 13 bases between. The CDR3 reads CAISPRTDSPLHF. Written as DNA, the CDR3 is TGTGCCATCAGCCCTAGGACTGACTCACCCCTCCACTTT.

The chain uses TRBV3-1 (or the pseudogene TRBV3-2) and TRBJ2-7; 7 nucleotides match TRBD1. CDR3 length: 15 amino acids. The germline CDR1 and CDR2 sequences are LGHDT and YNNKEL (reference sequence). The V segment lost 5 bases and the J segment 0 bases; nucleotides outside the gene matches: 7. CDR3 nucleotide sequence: TGTGCCAGCAGCTTCTCTTGGGACAGCTCCTACGAGCAGTACTTC. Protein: CASSFSWDSSYEQYF.